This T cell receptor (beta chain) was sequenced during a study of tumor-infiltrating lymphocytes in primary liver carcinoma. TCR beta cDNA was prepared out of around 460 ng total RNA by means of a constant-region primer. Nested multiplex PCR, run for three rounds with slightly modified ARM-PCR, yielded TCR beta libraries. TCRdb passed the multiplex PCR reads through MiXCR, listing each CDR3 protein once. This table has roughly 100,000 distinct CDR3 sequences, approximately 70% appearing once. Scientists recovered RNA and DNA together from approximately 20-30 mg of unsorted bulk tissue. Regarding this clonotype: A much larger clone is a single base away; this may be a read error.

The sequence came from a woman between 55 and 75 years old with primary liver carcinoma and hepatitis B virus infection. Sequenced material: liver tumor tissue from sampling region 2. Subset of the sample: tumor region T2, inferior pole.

The CDR3 is CAISRTAGELFF. The CDR3 nucleotides read TGTGCCATCAGCCGGACAGCCGGGGAGCTGTTTTTT. The rearrangement joins TRBV11-2 to TRBJ2-2, with D possibly being TRBD1 (6 bases). The CDR3 consists of 12 residues. From germline, CDR1 is SGHAT and CDR2 FQNNGV.